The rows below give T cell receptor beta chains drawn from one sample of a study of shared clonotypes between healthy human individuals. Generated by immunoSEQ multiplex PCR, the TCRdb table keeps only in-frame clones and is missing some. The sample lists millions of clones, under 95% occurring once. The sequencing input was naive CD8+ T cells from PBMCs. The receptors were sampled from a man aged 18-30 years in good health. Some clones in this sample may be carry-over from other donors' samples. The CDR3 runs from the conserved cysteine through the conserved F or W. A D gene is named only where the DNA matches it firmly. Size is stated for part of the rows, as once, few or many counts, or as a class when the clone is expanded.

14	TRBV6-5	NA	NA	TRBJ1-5	CASSDSVSNQPQHF	TGTGCCAGCTCGGACAGTGTAAGCAATCAGCCCCAGCATTTT
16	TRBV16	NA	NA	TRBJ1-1	CASSDEGGDLDTEAFF	TGTGCCAGCAGCGACGAAGGGGGGGATTTGGACACTGAAGCTTTCTTT
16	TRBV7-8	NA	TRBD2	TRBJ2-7	CASSSFLAGVGGEQYF	TGTGCCAGCAGCTCCTTCCTAGCGGGAGTCGGAGGCGAGCAGTACTTC
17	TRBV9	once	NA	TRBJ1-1	CASSVDAGTQALTEAFF	TGTGCCAGCAGCGTAGACGCGGGGACACAAGCCCTAACTGAAGCTTTCTTT
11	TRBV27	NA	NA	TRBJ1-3	CASGRGNTIYF	TGTGCCAGCGGCCGTGGAAACACCATATATTTT
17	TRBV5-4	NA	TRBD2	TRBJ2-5	CASSLGLAGDSQETQYF	TGTGCCAGCAGCTTGGGACTAGCGGGGGATAGCCAAGAGACCCAGTACTTC
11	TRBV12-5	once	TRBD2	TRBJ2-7	CASGWGGEQYF	TGTGCTAGTGGTTGGGGGGGCGAGCAGTACTTC
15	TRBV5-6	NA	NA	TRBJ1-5	CASSSRPGAAGPQHF	TGTGCCAGCAGCTCCCGTCCGGGGGCGGCCGGGCCCCAGCATTTT
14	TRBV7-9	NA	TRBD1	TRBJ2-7	CASSGRTGQYEQYF	TGTGCCAGCAGCGGAAGGACAGGGCAGTACGAGCAGTACTTC
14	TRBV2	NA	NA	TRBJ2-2	CASTPSENTGELFF	TGTGCCAGCACCCCTAGCGAGAACACCGGGGAGCTGTTTTTT
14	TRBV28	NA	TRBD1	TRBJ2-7	CASSSPGQGYEQYF	TGTGCCAGCAGTTCTCCGGGACAGGGATACGAGCAGTACTTC
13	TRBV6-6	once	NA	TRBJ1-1	CASRAQENTEAFF	TGTGCCAGCAGGGCACAGGAAAACACTGAAGCTTTCTTT
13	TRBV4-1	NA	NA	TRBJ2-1	CASSLRAVDEQFF	TGCGCCAGCAGCCTTAGGGCGGTCGATGAGCAGTTCTTC
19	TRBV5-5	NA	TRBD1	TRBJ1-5	CASSLAWVVQGDTNQPQHF	TGTGCCAGCAGCTTGGCTTGGGTGGTACAGGGGGACACCAATCAGCCCCAGCATTTT
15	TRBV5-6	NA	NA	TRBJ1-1	CASSFWEMMNTEAFF	TGTGCCAGCAGCTTCTGGGAAATGATGAACACTGAAGCTTTCTTT
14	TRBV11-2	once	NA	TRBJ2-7	CASSLEAGPYEQYF	TGTGCCAGCAGCTTAGAGGCAGGCCCCTACGAGCAGTACTTC
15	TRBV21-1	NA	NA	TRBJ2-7	CASSKWLAGLGEQYF	TGTGCCAGCAGCAAATGGCTAGCGGGACTCGGCGAGCAGTACTTC
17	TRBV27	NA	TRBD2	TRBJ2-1	CASSLNIWPGGYNEQFF	TGTGCCAGCAGTCTGAATATTTGGCCGGGAGGGTACAATGAGCAGTTCTTC